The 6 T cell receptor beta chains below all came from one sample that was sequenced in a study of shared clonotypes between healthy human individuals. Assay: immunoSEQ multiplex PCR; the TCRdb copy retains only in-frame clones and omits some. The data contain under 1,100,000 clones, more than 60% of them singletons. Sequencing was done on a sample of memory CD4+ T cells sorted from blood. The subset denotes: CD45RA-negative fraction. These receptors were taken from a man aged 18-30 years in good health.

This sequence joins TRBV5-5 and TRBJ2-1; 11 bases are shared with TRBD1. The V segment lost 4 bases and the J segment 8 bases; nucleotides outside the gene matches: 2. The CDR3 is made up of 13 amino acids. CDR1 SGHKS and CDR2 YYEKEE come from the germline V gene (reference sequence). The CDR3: CASSRTGGHEQFF. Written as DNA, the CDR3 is TGTGCCAGCAGCCGGACAGGGGGCCATGAGCAGTTCTTC.

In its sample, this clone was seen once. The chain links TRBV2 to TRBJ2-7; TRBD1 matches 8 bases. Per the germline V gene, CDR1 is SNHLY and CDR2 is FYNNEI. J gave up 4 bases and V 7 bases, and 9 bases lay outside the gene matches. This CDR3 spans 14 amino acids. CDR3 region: CASKRQGTPYEQYF. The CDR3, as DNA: TGTGCCAGCAAGCGACAGGGGACGCCTTACGAGCAGTACTTC.

The CDR3 region has the DNA TGCAGCACCCAGGAGGGCTACGAGCAGTACTTC. It codes for CSTQEGYEQYF. This chain connects TRBV29-1 to TRBJ2-5; tentatively, D is TRBD2 (6 bases). The DNA end lines up better with TRBJ2-7; the J call may be wrong. The CDR3 loop spans 11 amino acids. Germline lookup yields CDR1 SQVTM and CDR2 ANQGSEA.

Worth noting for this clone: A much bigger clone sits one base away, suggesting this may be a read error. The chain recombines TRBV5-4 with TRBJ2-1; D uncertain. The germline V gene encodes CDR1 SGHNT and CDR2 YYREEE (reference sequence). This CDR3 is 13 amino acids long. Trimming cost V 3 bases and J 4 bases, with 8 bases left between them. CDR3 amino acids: CASSSDQYNEQFF. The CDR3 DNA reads TGTGCCAGCAGCTCCGACCAATACAATGAGCAGTTCTTC.

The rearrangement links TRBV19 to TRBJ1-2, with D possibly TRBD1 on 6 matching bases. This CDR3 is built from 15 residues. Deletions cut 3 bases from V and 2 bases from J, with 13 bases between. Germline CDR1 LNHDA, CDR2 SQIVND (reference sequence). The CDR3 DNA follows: TGTGCCAGTAGTATTCTGGCAGGGGAGAACTATGGCTACACCTTC. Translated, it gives CASSILAGENYGYTF. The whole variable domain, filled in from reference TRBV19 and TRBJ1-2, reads DGGITQSPKYLFRKEGQNVTLSCEQNLNHDAMYWYRQDPGQGLRLIYYSQIVNDFQKGDIAEGYSVSREKKESFPLTVTSAQKNPTAFYLCASSILAGENYGYTFGSGTRLTVV.

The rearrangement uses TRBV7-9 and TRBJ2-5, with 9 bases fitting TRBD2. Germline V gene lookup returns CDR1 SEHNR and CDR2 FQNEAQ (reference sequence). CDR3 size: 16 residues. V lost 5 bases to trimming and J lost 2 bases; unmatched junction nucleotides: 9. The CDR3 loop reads CASSPRTSAIQETQYF. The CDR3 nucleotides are TGTGCCAGCAGCCCTAGGACTAGCGCGATTCAAGAGACCCAGTACTTC.